Presented here are 26 T cell receptor beta chains from one specimen sequenced in a study of technical replicates of blood from a handful of donors. Repertoires were generated with immunoSEQ multiplex PCR, while TCRdb's copy carries only in-frame clones and drops some. This table has tens of thousands of clones, 96% appearing once. The material sequenced was T cells isolated from PBMCs. Receptors originate from a human donor in good health.

In this sample, this clone turned up once. The V and J genes are TRBV29-1 and TRBJ2-7, with D possibly being TRBD1 (6 bases). The germline CDR1 and CDR2 sequences are SQVTM and ANQGSEA. The CDR3 sequence is 15 residues long. Trimming left V 2 bases short and J 0 bases short, with 14 bases between. The CDR3 coding sequence is TGCAGCGTTGAAAAAGTCGGACAGAGCTCCTACGAGCAGTACTTC. Its protein is CSVEKVGQSSYEQYF.

The rearrangement uses TRBV5-1 and TRBJ2-2; D is perhaps TRBD2 (6 bases). Germline V CDR1 and CDR2: SGHRS, YFSETQ. The V end lost 1 base, the J end lost 5 bases, and 18 bases lay between the germline ends. The CDR3 consists of 17 residues. The CDR3 loop reads CASSLFGGDWVTGELFF. In DNA form, the CDR3 reads TGCGCCAGCAGCTTGTTTGGCGGGGACTGGGTTACCGGGGAGCTGTTTTTT.

The CDR3 coding sequence is TGTGCCACCATCGCACGGACTGCTCGAGAGCAGTACTTC. Protein product: CATIARTAREQYF. The chain recombines TRBV2 with TRBJ2-7; maybe TRBD2 (5 bases). The V gene's germline CDR1 is SNHLY and CDR2 FYNNEI. With 10 bases removed from V and 7 bases from J, the gap between germline ends came to 20 bases. This CDR3 is 13 amino acids long. Together with reference TRBV2 and TRBJ2-7, the CDR3 gives the full variable domain: EPEVTQTPSHQVTQMGQEVILRCVPISNHLYFYWYRQILGQKVEFLVSFYNNEISEKSEIFDDQFSVERPDGSNFTLKIRSTKLEDSAMYFCATIARTAREQYFGPGTRLTVT.

The J gene is TRBJ2-3, the V gene TRBV5-1, with D possibly matching TRBD1 (5 bases). This CDR3 contains 12 residues. The V end was cut by 10 bases, the J end by 2 bases, with 11 bases between. In germline, CDR1 is SGHRS, CDR2 YFSETQ. Here the CDR3 reads CASTDFTDTQYF. In nucleotides, the CDR3 is TGCGCCTCGACAGACTTCACAGATACGCAGTATTTT.

This rearrangement joins TRBV27 to TRBJ1-5; D is unclear. Trimming took off 3 bases at V and 2 bases at J, with 11 bases between the two ends. The CDR3 is made up of 15 amino acids. CDR1 and CDR2 (germline): MNHEY, SMNVEV (reference sequence). The DNA for the CDR3 is TGTGCCAGCAGTTTCCGGGGTGGCGGCAATCAGCCCCAGCATTTT. Protein product: CASSFRGGGNQPQHF.

V gene TRBV6-4 combines with J gene TRBJ2-4, with 7 bases fitting TRBD2. The CDR3 loop spans 15 amino acids. Trimming removed 8 bases from V and 4 bases from J; junction bases left unmatched: 11. From germline, CDR1 is MRHNA and CDR2 SNTAGT. Here the CDR3 reads CASGVRGGVKNIQYF. CDR3 DNA: TGTGCCAGCGGGGTACGGGGAGGGGTTAAAAACATTCAGTACTTC.

This sequence joins TRBV28 and TRBJ2-5; 13 nucleotides match TRBD2. The trim removed 0 bases at V and 5 bases at J, leaving 6 bases unmatched. The CDR3 has 17 amino acids. Germline-derived CDR1 and CDR2 are MDHEN and SYDVKM. The CDR3 loop reads CASSLWATSGRKETQYF. CDR3 nucleotide sequence: TGTGCCAGCAGTTTATGGGCGACTAGCGGGAGGAAGGAGACCCAGTACTTC.

CDR3 bases: TGCGCCAGCAGCTTGGCCTTCCTGGATACGCAGTATTTT. This sequence encodes CASSLAFLDTQYF. The V call is TRBV5-1, the J call TRBJ2-3; D unclear. CDR1 SGHRS and CDR2 YFSETQ come from the germline V gene. The V end was cut by 0 bases, the J end by 6 bases, with 8 bases between. This CDR3 region has 13 residues.

The chain combines TRBV18 with TRBJ2-7; D gene ambiguous. Per germline, CDR1 KGHSH and CDR2 LQKENI. V was shortened by 2 bases and J by 0 bases, with 8 bases between the two germline ends. This CDR3 is 14 amino acids long. Written as DNA, the CDR3 is TGTGCCAGCTCACCATCGTCGGTCTCCTACGAGCAGTACTTC. Amino acid sequence: CASSPSSVSYEQYF. Based on the CDR3 plus reference TRBV18 and TRBJ2-7, the full variable domain is NAGVMQNPRHLVRRRGQEARLRCSPMKGHSHVYWYRQLPEEGLKFMVYLQKENIIDESGMPKERFSAEFPKEGPSILRIQQVVRGDSAAYFCASSPSSVSYEQYFGPGTRLTVT.

V gene TRBV9 combines with J gene TRBJ2-3; 12 bases are shared with TRBD2. V lost 3 bases and J lost 4; bases outside the gene matches: 3. Germline loops: CDR1 SGDLS, CDR2 YYNGEE. CDR3 length: 15 residues. This CDR3 reads CASSGLAGVADTQYF. CDR3 sequence (DNA): TGTGCCAGCAGCGGACTAGCGGGGGTGGCAGATACGCAGTATTTT.

This clone showed up just once. As DNA, the CDR3 is TGTGCCAGCAGTTTATCCCCCAGAGGCGGGAACACTGAAGCTTTCTTT. It encodes CASSLSPRGGNTEAFF. The V gene is TRBV27, the J gene TRBJ1-1; D unclear. CDR1 is MNHEY, CDR2 SMNVEV, per germline (reference sequence). V was clipped by 0 bases and J by 1 base, with 12 bases between them. This CDR3 spans 16 amino acids.

The chain employs TRBV27 and TRBJ2-7; 10 bases are shared with TRBD1. Germline loops: CDR1 MNHEY, CDR2 SMNVEV (reference sequence). V shed 4 bases, J shed 6 bases, and the junction held 6 bases outside the gene matches. The CDR3 covers 14 residues. The CDR3 loop reads CASSSGTGVFEQYF. The CDR3 DNA follows: TGTGCCAGCAGTTCCGGGACAGGGGTGTTCGAGCAGTACTTC.

V and J are TRBV9 and TRBJ1-3; 8 bases agree with TRBD1. CDR1 SGDLS and CDR2 YYNGEE come from the germline V gene. The length of the CDR3 is 17 residues. J was trimmed by 8 bases and V by 3 bases; bases with no gene match: 16. The chain's CDR3 is CASSARQGTGPGDTIYF. The CDR3 DNA is TGTGCCAGCAGCGCCCGACAGGGGACGGGGCCCGGGGACACCATATATTTT.

The chain carries TRBV5-1 and TRBJ1-5; TRBD1 agrees at 7 bases. The J segment lost 5 bases and the V segment lost 2 bases, leaving 10 bases of the junction unmatched. This CDR3 comprises 16 residues. In germline, CDR1 is SGHRS, CDR2 YFSETQ. The CDR3 DNA reads as TGCGCCAGCAGCTTCAACAGGGGCCCAAGGGATCAGCCCCAGCATTTT. Protein product: CASSFNRGPRDQPQHF. Filled out from reference TRBV5-1 and TRBJ1-5, the complete variable domain reads KAGVTQTPRYLIKTRGQQVTLSCSPISGHRSVSWYQQTPGQGLQFLFEYFSETQRNKGNFPGRFSGRQFSNSRSEMNVSTLELGDSALYLCASSFNRGPRDQPQHFGDGTRLSIL.

The chain links TRBV29-1 to TRBJ2-7; TRBD2 aligns across 12 bases. CDR1 is SQVTM and CDR2 is ANQGSEA in the germline V gene. After removal of 1 base from V and 3 bases from J, the junction contained 7 bases not matched to a gene. The CDR3 length is 16 residues. This CDR3 reads CSVEGRGGLAGYEQYF. The CDR3 nucleotides read TGCAGCGTTGAAGGTCGTGGGGGACTAGCGGGCTACGAGCAGTACTTC.

This chain joins TRBV6-4 and TRBJ1-2; D gene uncertain. The ends were cut back, 7 bases at V and 3 bases at J, with 24 bases in the middle. Germline CDR1 and CDR2: MRHNA and SNTAGT. The CDR3 contains 17 residues. The CDR3 coding sequence is TGTGCCAGCACCTCAGGAGAGGGAGGGTCGAGCGACTATGGCTACACCTTC. It codes for CASTSGEGGSSDYGYTF.

V and J are TRBV29-1 and TRBJ2-1; 11 nucleotides line up with TRBD1. This CDR3 region has 12 residues. V was clipped by 7 bases and J by 8 bases; unmatched bases: 4. The germline V gene has CDR1 SQVTM and CDR2 ANQGSEA. The CDR3 sequence: CSASGQGDEQFF. The CDR3 DNA reads as TGCAGCGCCTCGGGACAGGGGGATGAGCAGTTCTTC.

In the case of this clone: The sample contains more than one DNA sequence encoding this CDR3. The chain is built from TRBV28 and TRBJ2-7, with D possibly being TRBD1 (5 bases). The V gene lost 2 bases and the J gene lost 0 bases, with 8 bases spanning the gap. CDR1 MDHEN and CDR2 SYDVKM come from the germline V gene. This CDR3 is built from 14 residues. The CDR3 bases are TGTGCCAGCAGTTTACAGGGCACCTCCTACGAGCAGTACTTC. Translation gives CASSLQGTSYEQYF.

The V call is TRBV30, the J call TRBJ1-1, with TRBD1 as a possible D gene (6 bases). The CDR3 contains 14 residues. Trimming took 4 bases from V and 4 from J, leaving 16 bases between them. CDR1 and CDR2 (germline): GTSNPN, SVGIG (reference sequence). Here the CDR3 reads CAWIEAAGATEAFF. CDR3 DNA: TGTGCCTGGATCGAAGCGGCAGGGGCCACTGAAGCTTTCTTT.

V gene TRBV12-5 combines with J gene TRBJ1-1; D is ambiguous. This CDR3 spans 14 amino acids. In germline, CDR1 is LGHNT, CDR2 FRNRAP. V was shortened by 1 base and J by 6 bases, with 12 bases between the two germline ends. The CDR3 loop reads CASGLAPIDSEAFF. Here the CDR3 DNA reads TGTGCTAGTGGTTTGGCCCCCATAGACTCTGAAGCTTTCTTT.

This chain links TRBV2 with TRBJ2-5; 9 nucleotides match TRBD1. The germline gives CDR1 SNHLY, CDR2 FYNNEI. J lost 5 bases, V lost 6 bases, and 4 bases had no gene match. The CDR3 has 13 amino acids. CDR3 bases: TGTGCCAGCAGGGACAGGGGCGGCGAGACCCAGTACTTC. Its protein product is CASRDRGGETQYF. The whole variable domain, remainder taken from reference TRBV2 and TRBJ2-5, is EPEVTQTPSHQVTQMGQEVILRCVPISNHLYFYWYRQILGQKVEFLVSFYNNEISEKSEIFDDQFSVERPDGSNFTLKIRSTKLEDSAMYFCASRDRGGETQYFGPGTRLLVL.

The chain employs TRBV20-1 and TRBJ2-5; the D gene is possibly TRBD2 (7 bases). Deletions cut 5 bases from V and 5 bases from J, with 9 bases between. CDR1 is DFQATT and CDR2 is SNEGSKA in the germline V gene (reference sequence). This CDR3 has 11 amino acids. In DNA, the CDR3 is TGCAGTGCTGGGAGGGGGGAGACCCAGTACTTC. It codes for CSAGRGETQYF.

The chain couples TRBV7-3 to TRBJ2-1, with D possibly matching TRBD2 (7 bases). Germline V gene lookup returns CDR1 SGHTA and CDR2 FQGTGA. The CDR3 contains 15 residues. V dropped 8 bases and J dropped 7 bases, with 21 bases sitting between them. CDR3 sequence (DNA): TGTGCCAGCTCCGAAAGGGGGGGCGCGGGGAATGAGCAGTTCTTC. Residues: CASSERGGAGNEQFF.

The chain couples TRBV9 to TRBJ2-7, with D possibly being TRBD1 (5 bases). The CDR3 spans 15 residues. In germline, CDR1 is SGDLS, CDR2 YYNGEE. With 4 bases removed from V and 4 bases from J, the gap between germline ends came to 18 bases. The CDR3 is CASSIGDRPMYEQYF. CDR3 DNA sequence: TGTGCCAGCAGCATCGGAGACAGACCTATGTACGAGCAGTACTTC.

The chain has TRBV14 and TRBJ2-7; D gene uncertain. The CDR3 is 13 residues long. Trimming cost V 3 bases and J 0 bases, with 6 bases left between them. Germline CDR1 SGHDN, CDR2 FVKESK. The DNA for the CDR3 is TGTGCCAGCAGCCACCTCCCCTCCTACGAGCAGTACTTC. Translation: CASSHLPSYEQYF.

This clone was observed a single time. The chain links TRBV28 to TRBJ2-7, with D tentatively TRBD1 (5 bases). Germline V lookup: CDR1 MDHEN, CDR2 SYDVKM. Trimming cost V 6 bases and J 3 bases, with 18 bases left between them. This CDR3 has 15 amino acids. DNA of the CDR3: TGTGCCAGCAGCCGACAGTCGTTGTCTCTCTACGAGCAGTACTTC. Its translation: CASSRQSLSLYEQYF.